This entry lists 24 T cell receptor beta chains sequenced from one sample in a study of blood T cell repertoires in COVID-19 (TCRdb year 2020). Library generation was performed with the immunoSEQ multiplex PCR assay. The clones in this table, taken by TCRdb from immuneACCESS, are in-frame only. Not every clone is retained; where verified, under half of the shortfall comes from an unresolved V gene, and the cause of the rest is unknown. This sample comprises 250,000 or so clones, 88% of them detected only once. Roughly 0.8% of the sample rests with the top ten. The sample comprised peripheral blood. Source of these receptors: a woman aged 25 to 39 with acute or convalescent COVID-19.

This clone was recorded a few times. The chain carries TRBV2 and TRBJ1-5, with a tentative D call TRBD1 (5 bases). V was clipped by 2 bases and J by 6 bases, with 11 bases between them. This CDR3 comprises 14 residues. The germline CDR1 and CDR2 sequences are SNHLY and FYNNEI. The chain's CDR3 is CASSEWQGAQPQHF. In DNA form, the CDR3 reads TGTGCCAGCAGTGAATGGCAGGGCGCTCAGCCCCAGCATTTT. Variable domain in full (rest from reference TRBV2 and TRBJ1-5): EPEVTQTPSHQVTQMGQEVILRCVPISNHLYFYWYRQILGQKVEFLVSFYNNEISEKSEIFDDQFSVERPDGSNFTLKIRSTKLEDSAMYFCASSEWQGAQPQHFGDGTRLSIL.

V gene TRBV11-2 combines with J gene TRBJ1-4; TRBD1 agrees at 7 bases. CDR3 size: 15 residues. V shed 5 bases and J 7 bases; nucleotides not matched to a gene: 10. The V gene's germline CDR1 is SGHAT and CDR2 FQNNGV. CDR3 sequence (DNA): TGTGCCAGCAGCCGGGAGGGGGCGCGGGGTGAAAAACTGTTTTTT. Its translation is CASSREGARGEKLFF. Full variable domain (remainder filled in from reference TRBV11-2 and TRBJ1-4): EAGVAQSPRYKIIEKRQSVAFWCNPISGHATLYWYQQILGQGPKLLIQFQNNGVVDDSQLPKDRFSAERLKGVDSTLKIQPAKLEDSAVYLCASSREGARGEKLFFGSGTQLSVL.

The genes are TRBV27 and TRBJ2-2, with 10 bases that match TRBD2. Germline V CDR1 and CDR2: MNHEY, SMNVEV (reference sequence). The V segment lost 5 bases and the J segment 1 base; nucleotides outside the gene matches: 10. There are 18 residues in the CDR3. The CDR3 sequence: CASSLLTIAGGNTGELFF. In DNA form, the CDR3 reads TGTGCCAGCAGTCTATTGACGATAGCGGGAGGGAACACCGGGGAGCTGTTTTTT.

The chain couples TRBV7-2 to TRBJ2-7; 7 nucleotides align to TRBD2. CDR1 SGHTA and CDR2 FQGNSA come from the germline V gene. Trimming took 1 base from V and 7 from J; bases not matched to a gene: 13. This CDR3 contains 16 residues. CDR3 sequence: CASSLDGRQSAREQYF. CDR3 DNA: TGTGCCAGCAGCTTAGACGGGAGGCAGAGCGCGAGAGAGCAGTACTTC.

The rearrangement uses TRBV19 and TRBJ2-7; D perhaps matches TRBD1 (5 bases). The V and J ends lost 6 bases and 2 bases respectively, with 23 bases between them. The CDR3 has 17 amino acids. Per the germline V gene, CDR1 is LNHDA and CDR2 is SQIVND (reference sequence). In DNA, the CDR3 is TGTGCCAGTAGCATTGCCCGGCAGGGTTCTCTGCCCTACGAGCAGTACTTC. Amino acids: CASSIARQGSLPYEQYF.

The chain has TRBV27 and TRBJ1-2; a possible D gene is TRBD1 (5 bases). Per germline, CDR1 MNHEY and CDR2 SMNVEV (reference sequence). This CDR3 is built from 16 residues. With 3 bases removed from V and 2 bases from J, the gap between germline ends came to 16 bases. This CDR3 is CASSFFMTDPNYGYTF. CDR3 sequence (DNA): TGTGCCAGCAGTTTTTTCATGACAGACCCAAACTATGGCTACACCTTC.

This clone showed up just once. The chain carries TRBV25-1 and TRBJ2-1; 11 bases are shared with TRBD1. Trimming removed 2 bases from V and 7 bases from J; junction bases left unmatched: 10. CDR1 is MGHDK, CDR2 SYGVNS, per germline. The CDR3 runs to 17 residues. The CDR3 coding sequence is TGTGCCAGCAGTGAACATTCCCGGGACAGGGGGAGAAATGAGCAGTTCTTC. As protein: CASSEHSRDRGRNEQFF.

The chain combines TRBV27 with TRBJ2-4, with TRBD2 matching over 8 bases. V lost 4 bases to trimming and J lost 7 bases; unmatched junction nucleotides: 6. The CDR3 spans 14 residues. Per the germline V gene, CDR1 is MNHEY and CDR2 is SMNVEV (reference sequence). The CDR3, as DNA: TGTGCCAGCAGTTACCTCAGCGGGAGTAACATTCAGTACTTC. The encoded protein is CASSYLSGSNIQYF.

The chain recombines TRBV4-3 with TRBJ2-1; TRBD2 agrees at 12 bases. CDR1 is LGHNA, CDR2 YSLEER, per germline. V dropped 4 bases and J dropped 9; count of bases not matched to a gene: 7. The length of the CDR3 is 15 residues. The CDR3 sequence: CASSPRTSGVGEQFF. CDR3 DNA: TGCGCCAGCAGCCCCCGGACTAGCGGGGTAGGTGAGCAGTTCTTC.

V and J are TRBV6-5 and TRBJ2-1, with 14 bases lining up with TRBD2. After removal of 4 bases from V and 2 bases from J, the junction contained 1 base not matched to a gene. CDR3 length: 16 residues. CDR1 is MNHEY, CDR2 SVGAGI, per germline. Here the CDR3 reads CASSLGLAGAYNEQFF. The CDR3 nucleotides read TGTGCCAGCAGTTTGGGACTAGCGGGAGCCTACAATGAGCAGTTCTTC.

The V and J genes are TRBV25-1 and TRBJ2-7; D is possibly TRBD2 (6 bases). Trimming pared 2 bases from V and 2 bases from J, leaving 10 bases between. From germline, CDR1 is MGHDK and CDR2 SYGVNS. This CDR3 contains 14 residues. The CDR3 coding sequence is TGTGCCAGCAGTGAACGGGGGATCCCCTACGAGCAGTACTTC. Protein product: CASSERGIPYEQYF.

The V gene is TRBV15, the J gene TRBJ2-3, with 10 bases matching TRBD1. The CDR3 covers 14 residues. Per the germline V gene, CDR1 is LNHNV and CDR2 is YYDKDF (reference sequence). V shed 4 bases, J shed 4 bases, and the junction held 2 bases outside the gene matches. CDR3 amino acids: CATSTGQGSDTQYF. CDR3 in DNA: TGTGCCACCAGCACGGGACAGGGGTCAGATACGCAGTATTTT. The entire variable domain, with the rest obtained from reference TRBV15 and TRBJ2-3, is as follows: DAMVIQNPRYQVTQFGKPVTLSCSQTLNHNVMYWYQQKSSQAPKLLFHYYDKDFNNEADTPDNFQSRRPNTSFCFLDIRSPGLGDTAMYLCATSTGQGSDTQYFGPGTRLTVL.

The chain links TRBV5-4 to TRBJ2-7, with TRBD1 matching 9 bases. Trimming cost V 7 bases and J 4 bases; bases outside gene matches: 3. The CDR3 consists of 12 residues. Looked up from germline, CDR1 is SGHNT and CDR2 is YYREEE (reference sequence). For the CDR3, the DNA is TGTGCCAGCTCCGGACAGGGGTACGAGCAGTACTTC. Protein sequence: CASSGQGYEQYF.

In its sample, this clone was seen once. The rearrangement uses TRBV5-6 and TRBJ2-3, with D hard to call. Germline CDR1 reads SGHDT; CDR2 reads YYEEEE. The CDR3 has 13 amino acids. Between the trimmed V and J ends, which lost 6 bases and 1 base, there was a span of 9 bases. The chain's CDR3 is CASTSTGTDTQYF. The CDR3 DNA reads as TGTGCCAGCACATCAACAGGCACAGATACGCAGTATTTT.

The CDR3 sequence: CASIVFSNNEQFF. CDR3 sequence (DNA): TGTGCCAGCATTGTATTCTCTAACAATGAGCAGTTCTTC. The V gene is TRBV2, the J gene TRBJ2-1; D ambiguous. Germline assignment: CDR1 SNHLY and CDR2 FYNNEI. This CDR3 spans 13 amino acids. The germline V and J ends were trimmed by 7 bases and 5 bases, with 12 bases remaining between them.

The chain has TRBV19 and TRBJ2-4; 7 bases line up with TRBD1. Germline V gives CDR1 LNHDA, CDR2 SQIVND (reference sequence). V was clipped by 4 bases and J by 0 bases; unmatched bases: 6. The CDR3 sequence is 16 residues long. The CDR3 region is CASSKGQTLAKNIQYF. The CDR3 DNA is TGTGCCAGTAGTAAGGGACAGACGCTAGCCAAAAACATTCAGTACTTC.

This chain connects TRBV12-3 or TRBV12-4 to TRBJ1-4; TRBD1 matches at 7 bases. CDR3 size: 13 residues. Unmatched junction bases numbered 5, after V lost 6 bases and J lost 7 bases. The chain's CDR3 is CASSPGTVEKLFF. The CDR3, as DNA: TGTGCCAGCAGCCCAGGGACAGTTGAAAAACTGTTTTTT.

The chain carries TRBV27 and TRBJ2-7, with 7 bases identical to TRBD2. The CDR3 covers 14 residues. Losses at the gene ends were 7 bases for V and 3 bases for J; bases not matched to a gene: 9. Germline loops: CDR1 MNHEY, CDR2 SMNVEV (reference sequence). The CDR3 is CASMGAGVRYEQYF. The DNA of the CDR3 is TGTGCCAGCATGGGTGCGGGGGTCCGCTACGAGCAGTACTTC.

The rearrangement links TRBV4-3 to TRBJ1-3; D perhaps matches TRBD1 (6 bases). V was shortened by 5 bases and J by 0 bases, with 11 bases between the two germline ends. The CDR3 runs to 15 residues. CDR1 is LGHNA, CDR2 YSLEER, per germline. The CDR3 reads CASSGQITSGNTIYF. In nucleotides, the CDR3 is TGCGCCAGCAGCGGACAGATCACCTCTGGAAACACCATATATTTT.

The CDR3 reads CSGDSGETQYF. In nucleotides, the CDR3 is TGCAGCGGGGACAGTGGAGAGACCCAGTACTTC. The chain links TRBV29-1 to TRBJ2-5, with TRBD1 matching 7 bases. J was trimmed by 4 bases and V by 7 bases; bases with no gene match: 3. Germline lookup yields CDR1 SQVTM and CDR2 ANQGSEA. The CDR3 has 11 amino acids.

The chain employs TRBV6-2 or TRBV6-3 and TRBJ2-7; 8 bases are a match to TRBD1. The CDR3 length is 13 residues. V shed 2 bases, J shed 7 bases, and the junction held 4 bases outside the gene matches. CDR1 and CDR2 (germline): MNHEY, SVGEGT. The CDR3 loop is CASSYADRVEQYF. The CDR3 bases are TGTGCCAGCAGTTACGCGGACAGGGTTGAGCAGTACTTC.

V and J are TRBV19 and TRBJ2-3; 7 bases fit TRBD2. CDR1 is LNHDA, CDR2 SQIVND, per germline (reference sequence). V dropped 0 bases and J dropped 5; count of bases not matched to a gene: 8. CDR3 length equals 16 residues. Here the CDR3 DNA reads TGTGCCAGTAGTATAGATGTGGCGGGAGTGCTAGATACGCAGTATTTT. Translating it yields CASSIDVAGVLDTQYF.

This clone was recorded a few times. V usage is TRBV7-9 and J usage is TRBJ1-5, with a tentative D call TRBD1 (5 bases). Germline V gene lookup returns CDR1 SEHNR and CDR2 FQNEAQ (reference sequence). With 4 bases removed from V and 8 bases from J, the gap between germline ends came to 12 bases. The length of the CDR3 is 13 residues. Here the CDR3 reads CASSSDMFEPQHF. The CDR3 region has the DNA TGTGCCAGCAGCTCGGACATGTTCGAGCCCCAGCATTTT.

This clone was observed once. The chain links TRBV6-5 to TRBJ2-7; 12 nucleotides align to TRBD2. The germline V gene has CDR1 MNHEY and CDR2 SVGAGI. The CDR3 extends over 14 amino acids. V lost 6 bases to trimming and J lost 2 bases; unmatched junction nucleotides: 2. The CDR3 region is CASSRTSGTYEQYF. CDR3 nucleotide sequence: TGTGCCAGCAGCCGGACTAGCGGGACCTACGAGCAGTACTTC.